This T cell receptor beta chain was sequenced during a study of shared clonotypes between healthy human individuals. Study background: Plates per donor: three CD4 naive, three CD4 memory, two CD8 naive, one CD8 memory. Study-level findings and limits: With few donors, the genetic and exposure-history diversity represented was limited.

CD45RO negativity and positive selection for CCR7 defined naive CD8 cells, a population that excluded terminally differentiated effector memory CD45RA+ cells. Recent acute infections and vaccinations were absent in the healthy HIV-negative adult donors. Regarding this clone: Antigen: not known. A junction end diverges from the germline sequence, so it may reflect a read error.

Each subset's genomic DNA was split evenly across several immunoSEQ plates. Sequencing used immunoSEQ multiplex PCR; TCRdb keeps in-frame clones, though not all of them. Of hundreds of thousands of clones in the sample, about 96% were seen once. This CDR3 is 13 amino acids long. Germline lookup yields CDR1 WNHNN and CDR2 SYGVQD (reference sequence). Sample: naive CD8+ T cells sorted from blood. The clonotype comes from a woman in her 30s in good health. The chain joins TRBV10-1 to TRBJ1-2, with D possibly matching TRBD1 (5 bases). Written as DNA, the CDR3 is TGCGCCAGCAGTGACTTCGACGATGGGACGGCATTCTTC. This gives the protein CASSDFDDGTAFF.